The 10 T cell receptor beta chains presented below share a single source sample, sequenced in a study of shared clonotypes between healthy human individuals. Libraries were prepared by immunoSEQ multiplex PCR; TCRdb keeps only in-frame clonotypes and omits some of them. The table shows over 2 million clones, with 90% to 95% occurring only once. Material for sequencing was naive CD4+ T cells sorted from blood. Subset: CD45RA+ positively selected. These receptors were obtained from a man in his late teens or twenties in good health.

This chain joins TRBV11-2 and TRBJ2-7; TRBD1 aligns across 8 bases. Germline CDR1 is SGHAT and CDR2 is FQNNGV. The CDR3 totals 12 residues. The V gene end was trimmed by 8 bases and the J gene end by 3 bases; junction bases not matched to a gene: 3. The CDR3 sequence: CASRDRLYEQYF. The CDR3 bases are TGTGCCAGCCGGGACAGGCTCTACGAGCAGTACTTC.

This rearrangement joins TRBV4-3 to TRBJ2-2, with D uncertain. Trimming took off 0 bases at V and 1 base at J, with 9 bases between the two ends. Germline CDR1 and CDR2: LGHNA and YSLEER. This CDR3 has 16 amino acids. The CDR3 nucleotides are TGCGCCAGCAGCCAAGATATCGGCCAGAACACCGGGGAGCTGTTTTTT. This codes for CASSQDIGQNTGELFF.

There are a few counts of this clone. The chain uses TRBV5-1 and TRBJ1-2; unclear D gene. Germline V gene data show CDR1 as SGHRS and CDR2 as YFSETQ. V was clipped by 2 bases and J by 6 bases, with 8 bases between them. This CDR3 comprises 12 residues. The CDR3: CASSFGSDGYTF. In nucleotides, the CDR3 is TGCGCCAGCAGCTTTGGAAGCGATGGCTACACCTTC.

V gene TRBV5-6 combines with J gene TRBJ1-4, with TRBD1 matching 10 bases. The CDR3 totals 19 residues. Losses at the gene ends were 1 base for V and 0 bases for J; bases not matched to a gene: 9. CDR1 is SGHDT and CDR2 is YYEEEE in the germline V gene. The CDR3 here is CASSLPQGTGDATNEKLFF. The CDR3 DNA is TGTGCCAGCAGCTTGCCCCAGGGGACAGGGGATGCAACTAATGAAAAACTGTTTTTT.

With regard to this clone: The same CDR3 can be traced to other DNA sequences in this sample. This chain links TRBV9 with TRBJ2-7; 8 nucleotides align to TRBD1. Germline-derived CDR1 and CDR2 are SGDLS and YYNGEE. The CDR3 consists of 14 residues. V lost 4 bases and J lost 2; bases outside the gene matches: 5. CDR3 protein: CASSPGQGPYEQYF. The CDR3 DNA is TGTGCCAGCAGCCCCGGACAGGGTCCCTACGAGCAGTACTTC.

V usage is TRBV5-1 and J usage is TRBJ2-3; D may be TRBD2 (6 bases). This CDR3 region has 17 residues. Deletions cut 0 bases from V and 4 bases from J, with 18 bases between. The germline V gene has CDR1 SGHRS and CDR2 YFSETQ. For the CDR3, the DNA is TGCGCCAGCAGCTTGGCGCCCCGGGGGTGGGAATCAGATACGCAGTATTTT. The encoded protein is CASSLAPRGWESDTQYF.

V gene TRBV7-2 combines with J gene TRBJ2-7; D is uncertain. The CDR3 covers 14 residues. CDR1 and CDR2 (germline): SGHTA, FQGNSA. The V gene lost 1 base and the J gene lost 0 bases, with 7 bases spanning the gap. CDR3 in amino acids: CASSLETPSYEQYF. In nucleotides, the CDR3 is TGTGCCAGCAGCTTAGAGACTCCCTCCTACGAGCAGTACTTC.

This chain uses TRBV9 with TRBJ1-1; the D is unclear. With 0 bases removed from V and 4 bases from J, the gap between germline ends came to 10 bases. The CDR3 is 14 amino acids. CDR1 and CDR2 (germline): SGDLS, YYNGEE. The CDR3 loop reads CASSVATGSTEAFF. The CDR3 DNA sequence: TGTGCCAGCAGCGTAGCTACCGGGAGCACTGAAGCTTTCTTT.

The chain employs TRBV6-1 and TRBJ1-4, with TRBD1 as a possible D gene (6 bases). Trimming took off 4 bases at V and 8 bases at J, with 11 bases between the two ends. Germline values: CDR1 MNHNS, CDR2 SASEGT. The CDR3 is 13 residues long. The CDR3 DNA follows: TGTGCCAGCAGTGTCCACAGGGCGGAAAAACTGTTTTTT. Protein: CASSVHRAEKLFF.

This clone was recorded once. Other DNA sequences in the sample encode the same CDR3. The DNA for the CDR3 is TGTGCCAGCAGCCCCGGGACACTTTCCTACGAGCAGTACTTC. Amino acid sequence: CASSPGTLSYEQYF. This chain connects TRBV5-4 to TRBJ2-7, with D possibly TRBD1 on 6 matching bases. Deletions cut 4 bases from V and 1 base from J, with 12 bases between. This CDR3 comprises 14 residues. In germline, CDR1 is SGHNT, CDR2 YYREEE (reference sequence).